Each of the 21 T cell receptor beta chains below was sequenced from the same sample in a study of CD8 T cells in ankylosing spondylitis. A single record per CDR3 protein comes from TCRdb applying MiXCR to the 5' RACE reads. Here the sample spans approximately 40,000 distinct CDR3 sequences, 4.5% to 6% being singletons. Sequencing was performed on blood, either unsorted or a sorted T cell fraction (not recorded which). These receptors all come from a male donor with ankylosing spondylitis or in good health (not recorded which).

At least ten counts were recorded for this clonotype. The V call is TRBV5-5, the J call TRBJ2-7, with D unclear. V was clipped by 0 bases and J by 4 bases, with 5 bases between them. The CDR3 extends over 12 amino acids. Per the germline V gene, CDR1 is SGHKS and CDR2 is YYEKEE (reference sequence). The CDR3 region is CASSLGRYEQYF. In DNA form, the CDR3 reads TGTGCCAGCAGCTTGGGAAGGTACGAGCAGTACTTC.

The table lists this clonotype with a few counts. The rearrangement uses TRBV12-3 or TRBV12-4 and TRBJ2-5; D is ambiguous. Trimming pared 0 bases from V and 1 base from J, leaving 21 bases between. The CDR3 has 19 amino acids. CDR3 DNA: TGTGCCAGCAGTTTAGCGGTTCTACCACGGGTCGTCGCCCAAGAGACCCAGTACTTC. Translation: CASSLAVLPRVVAQETQYF.

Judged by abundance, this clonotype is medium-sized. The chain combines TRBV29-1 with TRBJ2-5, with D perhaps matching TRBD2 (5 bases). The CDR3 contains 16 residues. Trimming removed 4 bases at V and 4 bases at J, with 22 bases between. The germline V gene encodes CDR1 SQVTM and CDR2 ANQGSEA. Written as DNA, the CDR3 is TGCAGCGTTGTCGGAGGACGCGCTTTGAGAGGAGAGACCCAGTACTTC. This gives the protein CSVVGGRALRGETQYF.

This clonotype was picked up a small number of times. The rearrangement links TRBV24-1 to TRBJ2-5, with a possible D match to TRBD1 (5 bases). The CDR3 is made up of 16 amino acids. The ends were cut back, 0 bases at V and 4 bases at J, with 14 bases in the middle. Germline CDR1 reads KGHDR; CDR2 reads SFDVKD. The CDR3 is CATSDLRGILPETQYF. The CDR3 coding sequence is TGTGCCACCAGTGATTTGAGGGGCATTCTGCCAGAGACCCAGTACTTC.

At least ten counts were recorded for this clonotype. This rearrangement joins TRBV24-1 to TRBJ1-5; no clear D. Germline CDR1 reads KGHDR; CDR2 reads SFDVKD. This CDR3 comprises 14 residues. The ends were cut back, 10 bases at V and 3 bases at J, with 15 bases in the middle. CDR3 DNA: TGTGCCACGGCTTCCGGAGGGTTCAATCAGCCCCAGCATTTT. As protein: CATASGGFNQPQHF.

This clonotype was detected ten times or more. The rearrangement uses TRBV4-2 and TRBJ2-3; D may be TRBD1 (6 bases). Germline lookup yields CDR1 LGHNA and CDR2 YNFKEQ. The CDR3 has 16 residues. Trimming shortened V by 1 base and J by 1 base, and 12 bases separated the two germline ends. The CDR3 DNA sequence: TGTGCCAGCAGCCAAGCTGGGGGCGCGGGCACAGATACGCAGTATTTT. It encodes CASSQAGGAGTDTQYF.

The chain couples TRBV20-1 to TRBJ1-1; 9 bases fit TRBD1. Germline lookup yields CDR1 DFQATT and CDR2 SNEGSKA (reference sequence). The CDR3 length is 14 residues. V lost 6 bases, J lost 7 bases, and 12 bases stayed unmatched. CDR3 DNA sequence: TGCAGTGCAAAAAGGTCCGACAGGGGGTTTGAAGCTTTCTTT. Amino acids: CSAKRSDRGFEAFF.

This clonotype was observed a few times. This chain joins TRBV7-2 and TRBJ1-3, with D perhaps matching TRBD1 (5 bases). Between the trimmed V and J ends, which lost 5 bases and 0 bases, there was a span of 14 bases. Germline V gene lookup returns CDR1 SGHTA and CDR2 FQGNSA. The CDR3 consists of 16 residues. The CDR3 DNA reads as TGTGCCAGCAGCGCAGAGGGACGGACCTCTGGAAACACCATATATTTT. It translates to CASSAEGRTSGNTIYF.

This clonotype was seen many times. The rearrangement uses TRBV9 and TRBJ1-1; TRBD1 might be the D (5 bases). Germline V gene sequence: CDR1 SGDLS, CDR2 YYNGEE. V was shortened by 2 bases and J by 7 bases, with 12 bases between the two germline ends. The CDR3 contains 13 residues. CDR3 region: CASSVGVVDEAFF. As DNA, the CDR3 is TGTGCCAGCAGCGTGGGGGTGGTCGATGAAGCTTTCTTT.

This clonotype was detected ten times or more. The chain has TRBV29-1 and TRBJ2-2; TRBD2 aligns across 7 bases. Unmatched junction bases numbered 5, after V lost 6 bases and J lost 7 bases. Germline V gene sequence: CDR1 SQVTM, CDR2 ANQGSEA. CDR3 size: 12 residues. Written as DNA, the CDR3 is TGCAGCGTCGGGCGGGGGAGCGGGGAGCTGTTTTTT. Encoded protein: CSVGRGSGELFF.

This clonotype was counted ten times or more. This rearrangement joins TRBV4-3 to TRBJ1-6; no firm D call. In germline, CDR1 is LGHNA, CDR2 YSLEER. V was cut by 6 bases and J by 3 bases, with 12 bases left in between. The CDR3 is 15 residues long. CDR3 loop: CASRPHRLYNSPLHF. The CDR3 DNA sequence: TGCGCCAGCAGGCCACATCGCCTCTATAATTCACCCCTCCACTTT.

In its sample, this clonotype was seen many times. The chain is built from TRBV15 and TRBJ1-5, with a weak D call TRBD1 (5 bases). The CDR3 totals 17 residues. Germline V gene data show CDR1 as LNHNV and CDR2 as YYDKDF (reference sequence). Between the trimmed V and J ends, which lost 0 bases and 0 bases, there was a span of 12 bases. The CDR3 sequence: CATSRDAGPYSNQPQHF. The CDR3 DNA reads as TGTGCCACCAGCAGAGATGCGGGACCTTATAGCAATCAGCCCCAGCATTTT.

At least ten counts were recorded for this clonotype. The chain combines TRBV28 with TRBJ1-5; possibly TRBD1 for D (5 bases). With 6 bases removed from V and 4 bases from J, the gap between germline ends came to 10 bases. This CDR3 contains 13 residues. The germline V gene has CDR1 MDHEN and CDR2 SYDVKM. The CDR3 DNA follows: TGTGCCAGCAGCCAGGGTGCGAATCAGCCCCAGCATTTT. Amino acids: CASSQGANQPQHF.

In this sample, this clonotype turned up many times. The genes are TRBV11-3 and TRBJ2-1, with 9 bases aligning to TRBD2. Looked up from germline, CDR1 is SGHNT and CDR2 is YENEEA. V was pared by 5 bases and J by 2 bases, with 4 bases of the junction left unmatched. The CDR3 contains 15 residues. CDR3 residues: CASSPSGAAYNEQFF. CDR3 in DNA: TGTGCCAGCAGCCCTAGCGGGGCTGCCTACAATGAGCAGTTCTTC.

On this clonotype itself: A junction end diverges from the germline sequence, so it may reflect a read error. The DNA of the CDR3 is TGTACCAGCACAAGGGGGGGGCCCGGGGAGCTGTTTTTT. It yields the protein CTSTRGGPGELFF. This sequence joins TRBV6-1 and TRBJ2-2, with D perhaps TRBD2 (7 bases). The germline gives CDR1 MNHNS, CDR2 SASEGT. CDR3 length: 13 residues.

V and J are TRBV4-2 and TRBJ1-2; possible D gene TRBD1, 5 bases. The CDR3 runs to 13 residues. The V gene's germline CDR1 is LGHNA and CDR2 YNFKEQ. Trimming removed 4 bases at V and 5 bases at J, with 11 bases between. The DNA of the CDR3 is TGTGCCAGCAGCCCAGGCCCAGGGTATGGCTACACCTTC. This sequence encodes CASSPGPGYGYTF.

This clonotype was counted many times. In DNA form, the CDR3 reads TGCAGTGCTTGGGACACTGAAGCTTTCTTT. It encodes CSAWDTEAFF. The chain couples TRBV20-1 to TRBJ1-1, with unresolved D. The CDR3 loop spans 10 amino acids. In germline, CDR1 is DFQATT, CDR2 SNEGSKA (reference sequence). Between the trimmed V and J ends, which lost 5 bases and 3 bases, there was a span of 4 bases.

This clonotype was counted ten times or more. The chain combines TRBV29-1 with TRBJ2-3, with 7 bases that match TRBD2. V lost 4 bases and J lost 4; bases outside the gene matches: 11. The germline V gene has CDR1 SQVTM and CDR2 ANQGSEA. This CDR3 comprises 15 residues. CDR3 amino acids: CSVVSRGRSADTQYF. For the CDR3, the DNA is TGCAGCGTTGTGTCTCGCGGGAGATCGGCAGATACGCAGTATTTT.

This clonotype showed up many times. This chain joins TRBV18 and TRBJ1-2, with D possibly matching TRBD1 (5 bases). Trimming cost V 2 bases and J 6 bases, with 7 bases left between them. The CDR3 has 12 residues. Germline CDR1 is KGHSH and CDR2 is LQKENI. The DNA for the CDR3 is TGTGCCAGCTCACCATCGGGGGATGGCTACACCTTC. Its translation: CASSPSGDGYTF.

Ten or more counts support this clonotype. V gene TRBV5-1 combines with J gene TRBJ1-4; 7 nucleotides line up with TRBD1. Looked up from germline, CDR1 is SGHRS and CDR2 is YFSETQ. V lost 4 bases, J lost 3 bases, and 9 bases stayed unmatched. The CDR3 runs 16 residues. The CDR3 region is CASSETPGQPNEKLFF. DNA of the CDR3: TGCGCCAGCAGCGAAACCCCGGGACAGCCTAATGAAAAACTGTTTTTT.

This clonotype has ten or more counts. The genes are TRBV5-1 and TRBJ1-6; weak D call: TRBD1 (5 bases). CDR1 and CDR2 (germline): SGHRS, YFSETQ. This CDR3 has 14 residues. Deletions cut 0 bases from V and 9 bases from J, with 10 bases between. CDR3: CASSLGSGISPLHF. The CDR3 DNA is TGCGCCAGCAGCTTGGGGTCAGGGATTTCACCCCTCCACTTT.